Each of the 32 T cell receptor beta chains below was sequenced from the same sample in a study of T cell responses to AZD1222 COVID-19 vaccine. Produced via immunoSEQ multiplex PCR; TCRdb's table is partial and in-frame only. The profile shows around 25,000 clones, roughly 87% of them singletons. The material sequenced was peripheral blood, taken 28 days after the second AZD1222 dose. These receptors were taken from an adult who received the AZD1222 COVID-19 vaccine.

This clone ranks as medium-sized. The chain has TRBV28 and TRBJ2-6; D tentatively reads TRBD1 or TRBD2 (6 bases each). The V and J ends lost 8 bases and 1 base respectively, with 15 bases between them. This CDR3 contains 16 residues. Germline values: CDR1 MDHEN, CDR2 SYDVKM. The CDR3 spells CASYGGQFSGANVLTF. As DNA, the CDR3 is TGTGCCAGCTATGGGGGGCAATTTTCTGGGGCCAACGTCCTGACTTTC.

The chain joins TRBV24-1 to TRBJ2-2; TRBD2 aligns across 9 bases. V shed 4 bases and J 6 bases; nucleotides not matched to a gene: 5. Germline CDR1 and CDR2: KGHDR and SFDVKD. The CDR3 spans 15 residues. The CDR3 region is CATSELAGDSGELFF. The CDR3 nucleotides are TGTGCCACCAGTGAGTTAGCGGGAGATTCCGGGGAGCTGTTTTTT.

This chain connects TRBV14 to TRBJ2-3; D is perhaps TRBD2 (5 bases). The V gene lost 2 bases and the J gene lost 0 bases, with 9 bases spanning the gap. Germline loops: CDR1 SGHDN, CDR2 FVKESK. The CDR3 covers 15 residues. The CDR3 here is CASSQLSGSTDTQYF. The CDR3 coding sequence is TGTGCCAGCAGCCAACTCAGCGGTAGCACAGATACGCAGTATTTT.

The gene calls are TRBV3-1 (or the pseudogene TRBV3-2) and TRBJ1-2, with unresolved D. Germline-derived CDR1 and CDR2 are LGHDT and YNNKEL (reference sequence). V was clipped by 1 base and J by 1 base, with 10 bases between them. The CDR3 runs to 15 residues. The DNA of the CDR3 is TGTGCCAGCAGCCAAGGATTAACAAGTAACTATGGCTACACCTTC. This encodes CASSQGLTSNYGYTF.

This clone was observed once. The chain uses TRBV7-3 and TRBJ2-5; D is perhaps TRBD2 (7 bases). The CDR3 loop spans 14 amino acids. The germline V and J ends were trimmed by 5 bases and 3 bases, with 13 bases remaining between them. Germline CDR1 and CDR2: SGHTA and FQGTGA. The CDR3 coding sequence is TGTGCCAGCAGCCCCCAAGGGGGGGAAGAGACCCAGTACTTC. Its translation: CASSPQGGEETQYF.

V is TRBV6-5 and J is TRBJ2-7; 13 bases are a match to TRBD2. This CDR3 spans 15 amino acids. The ends lost 5 bases at V and 5 bases at J; junction bases unmatched: 6. Germline CDR1 and CDR2: MNHEY and SVGAGI. The CDR3, as DNA: TGTGCCAGCAGTCACGGGACTAGCGGGAACCACGAGCAGTACTTC. It yields the protein CASSHGTSGNHEQYF.

The chain has TRBV20-1 and TRBJ1-2; no definite D call. V gave up 6 bases and J gave up 8 bases, with 13 bases separating them. CDR1 and CDR2 from the germline V gene are DFQATT and SNEGSKA (reference sequence). CDR3 length: 11 residues. DNA for the CDR3: TGCAGTGCGGAACCGACGGGGGGCTACACCTTC. Translation: CSAEPTGGYTF.

The rearrangement uses TRBV3-1 (or the pseudogene TRBV3-2) and TRBJ2-7, with D tentatively TRBD2 (6 bases). CDR3 length: 14 residues. The V end was cut by 5 bases, the J end by 2 bases, with 13 bases between. In germline, CDR1 is LGHDT, CDR2 YNNKEL (reference sequence). The CDR3 protein is CASSWAGPTYEQYF. The DNA for the CDR3 is TGTGCCAGCAGCTGGGCGGGGCCAACCTACGAGCAGTACTTC.

This clone was observed once. The chain carries TRBV7-2 and TRBJ2-1, with 11 bases aligning to TRBD1. Germline CDR1 reads SGHTA; CDR2 reads FQGNSA. Trimming cost V 6 bases and J 7 bases; bases outside gene matches: 8. The CDR3 contains 15 residues. CDR3 DNA sequence: TGTGCCAGCAGACGATTCGGACAGGGGGCAAATGAGCAGTTCTTC. Its translation: CASRRFGQGANEQFF.

This chain uses TRBV6-2 or TRBV6-3 with TRBJ2-1; TRBD2 is a possible D gene (5 bases). The ends were cut back, 7 bases at V and 7 bases at J, with 23 bases in the middle. Germline assignment: CDR1 MNHEY and CDR2 SVGEGT. This CDR3 has 16 amino acids. CDR3 amino acids: CASNPSPSRAVNEQFF. CDR3 in DNA: TGTGCCAGCAACCCTAGCCCGAGCCGGGCGGTAAATGAGCAGTTCTTC.

The chain is built from TRBV18 and TRBJ2-4; possibly TRBD2 for D (5 bases). Germline loops: CDR1 KGHSH, CDR2 LQKENI. V lost 0 bases and J lost 8, with 11 bases in between. CDR3 length: 14 residues. The CDR3 DNA sequence: TGTGCCAGCTCACCACCGCATAACGGGGACATTCAGTACTTC. The encoded protein is CASSPPHNGDIQYF.

The chain has TRBV7-9 and TRBJ2-7, with D tentatively TRBD1 (5 bases). Germline CDR1 SEHNR, CDR2 FQNEAQ (reference sequence). V was clipped by 1 base and J by 3 bases, with 10 bases between them. The CDR3 is 14 residues long. Here the CDR3 DNA reads TGTGCCAGCAGCTTAGTGGGGCCCTACTACGAGCAGTACTTC. As protein: CASSLVGPYYEQYF.

The chain uses TRBV21-1 and TRBJ1-1. TRBV21-1 is deemed a pseudogene. There are 12 residues in the CDR3. In nucleotides, the CDR3 is TGTGCCAGCAGCAAAGAATGGAGTGAAGCTTTCTTT. Translated: CASSKEWSEAFF.

This clone was seen a handful of times. The chain links TRBV5-8 to TRBJ1-4, with D unclear. Germline values: CDR1 SGHTS, CDR2 YDEGEE. The CDR3 sequence is 15 residues long. Trimming pared 2 bases from V and 3 bases from J, leaving 11 bases between. CDR3 amino acids: CASSLYDTPNEKLFF. Written as DNA, the CDR3 is TGTGCCAGCAGCTTATACGACACCCCTAATGAAAAACTGTTTTTT. The full variable domain, completed using reference TRBV5-8 and TRBJ1-4, is EAGVTQSPTHLIKTRGQQATLRCSPISGHTSVYWYQQALGLGLQFLLWYDEGEERNRGNFPPRFSGRQFPNYSSELNVNALELEDSALYLCASSLYDTPNEKLFFGSGTQLSVL.

In DNA form, the CDR3 reads TGTGCCAGCAGTCAAAACCCGGGAGGCCCCTACGAGCAGTACTTC. Its translation is CASSQNPGGPYEQYF. The V call is TRBV28, the J call TRBJ2-7, with 7 bases lining up with TRBD2. Germline lookup yields CDR1 MDHEN and CDR2 SYDVKM. J lost 2 bases, V lost 5 bases, and 9 bases had no gene match. CDR3 length: 15 amino acids.

This clone was counted only a few times. The genes are TRBV7-9 and TRBJ2-7; 9 bases are shared with TRBD1. CDR3 length equals 16 residues. V was pared by 4 bases and J by 3 bases, with 10 bases of the junction left unmatched. Looked up from germline, CDR1 is SEHNR and CDR2 is FQNEAQ (reference sequence). CDR3 DNA: TGTGCCAGCAGCTCACCCCGAGGGACAGGGAACTACGAGCAGTACTTC. Protein sequence: CASSSPRGTGNYEQYF.

The chain carries TRBV6-5 and TRBJ2-7, with 8 bases identical to TRBD2. V shed 6 bases, J shed 0 bases, and the junction held 7 bases outside the gene matches. CDR3 length equals 15 residues. Germline CDR1 and CDR2: MNHEY and SVGAGI. CDR3 region: CASSPTSGTSYEQYF. DNA for the CDR3: TGTGCCAGCAGCCCCACTAGCGGCACCTCCTACGAGCAGTACTTC.

This chain connects TRBV12-1 to TRBJ2-3; no DNA check was done on the table's D call, TRBD1. TRBV12-1 has pseudogene status. The CDR3 spans 20 residues. In DNA form, the CDR3 reads TGTGCCAGCAGCTTTGCACAAACAGGTTACCCTATATCTAGCACAGATACGCAGTATTTT. It yields the protein CASSFAQTGYPISSTDTQYF.

V is TRBV5-1 and J is TRBJ1-4, with TRBD1 matching over 8 bases. This CDR3 contains 16 residues. The germline V gene encodes CDR1 SGHRS and CDR2 YFSETQ. V shed 4 bases and J 0 bases; nucleotides not matched to a gene: 5. DNA of the CDR3: TGCGCCAGCAGCAAGGGACAGGATGCAACTAATGAAAAACTGTTTTTT. It is translated as CASSKGQDATNEKLFF. The whole variable domain, remainder taken from reference TRBV5-1 and TRBJ1-4, is KAGVTQTPRYLIKTRGQQVTLSCSPISGHRSVSWYQQTPGQGLQFLFEYFSETQRNKGNFPGRFSGRQFSNSRSEMNVSTLELGDSALYLCASSKGQDATNEKLFFGSGTQLSVL.

This clone was seen a single time. The rearrangement uses TRBV6-6 and TRBJ2-1, with 8 bases matching TRBD1. Germline assignment: CDR1 MNHNY and CDR2 SVGAGI (reference sequence). V lost 6 bases and J lost 12; bases outside the gene matches: 7. The CDR3 covers 12 residues. In DNA form, the CDR3 reads TGTGCCAGCAGCAGGGGGCTCGAGAGGCAGTTCTTC. It yields the protein CASSRGLERQFF.

The J gene is TRBJ2-1, the V gene TRBV7-2; 13 bases fit TRBD2. The V segment lost 1 base and the J segment 12 bases; nucleotides outside the gene matches: 6. Looked up from germline, CDR1 is SGHTA and CDR2 is FQGNSA. The CDR3 has 15 residues. This chain's CDR3 is CASSLELAGGSGQFF. Here the CDR3 DNA reads TGTGCCAGCAGCTTAGAACTAGCGGGGGGGTCTGGGCAGTTCTTC.

V and J are TRBV2 and TRBJ1-1; 7 bases align to TRBD1. Per germline, CDR1 SNHLY and CDR2 FYNNEI. The V and J ends lost 0 bases and 1 base, in that order; junction bases with no gene match: 8. The CDR3 is 17 residues long. This CDR3 reads CASSEAGQVAGNTEAFF. The CDR3 region has the DNA TGTGCCAGCAGTGAAGCCGGACAGGTCGCGGGGAACACTGAAGCTTTCTTT.

The rearrangement uses TRBV18 and TRBJ1-5; 7 bases map to TRBD1. The V gene end was trimmed by 6 bases and the J gene end by 5 bases; junction bases not matched to a gene: 7. CDR1 is KGHSH and CDR2 is LQKENI in the germline V gene. The CDR3 covers 14 residues. CDR3 nucleotides: TGTGCCAGCTCCGATGGAGGGGGCTATCAGCCCCAGCATTTT. Protein product: CASSDGGGYQPQHF.

The rearrangement joins TRBV28 to TRBJ1-1; possible D gene TRBD1, 5 bases. The CDR3 contains 13 residues. The V gene lost 9 bases and the J gene lost 5 bases, with 16 bases spanning the gap. Germline V gene lookup returns CDR1 MDHEN and CDR2 SYDVKM. In DNA form, the CDR3 reads TGTGCCAGTATTGGGGGGAGGTGGACTGAAGCTTTCTTT. The encoded protein is CASIGGRWTEAFF.

This CDR3 reads CASSSSGRLGNTIYF. CDR3 sequence (DNA): TGTGCCAGCAGTTCGTCCGGGCGGTTGGGAAACACCATATATTTT. V is TRBV25-1 and J is TRBJ1-3; D is uncertain. The length of the CDR3 is 15 residues. CDR1 is MGHDK, CDR2 SYGVNS, per germline. The ends were cut back, 5 bases at V and 4 bases at J, with 15 bases in the middle. Full variable domain (rest looked up from reference TRBV25-1 and TRBJ1-3): EADIYQTPRYLVIGTGKKITLECSQTMGHDKMYWYQQDPGMELHLIHYSYGVNSTEKGDLSSESTVSRIRTEHFPLTLESARPSHTSQYLCASSSSGRLGNTIYFGEGSWLTVV.

J is TRBJ1-1 and V is TRBV5-5, with D tentatively TRBD1 (6 bases). CDR1 SGHKS and CDR2 YYEKEE come from the germline V gene (reference sequence). The CDR3 consists of 14 residues. Trimming stripped 2 bases from V and 1 base from J, with 9 bases between. In DNA, the CDR3 is TGTGCCAGCAGCTTTCTCAGGGGGAACACTGAAGCTTTCTTT. It translates to CASSFLRGNTEAFF.

The chain couples TRBV12-3 or TRBV12-4 to TRBJ1-1; unclear D gene. V was trimmed by 1 base and J by 11 bases, leaving 14 bases between them. The CDR3 runs to 13 residues. The chain's CDR3 is CASSLEGSRVAFF. CDR3 in DNA: TGTGCCAGCAGTTTAGAGGGCAGTCGTGTTGCTTTCTTT.

This clone has more than one count but fewer than ten. This chain uses TRBV2 with TRBJ2-1, with 8 bases aligning to TRBD2. Per germline, CDR1 SNHLY and CDR2 FYNNEI. This CDR3 region has 16 residues. The ends lost 6 bases at V and 6 bases at J; junction bases unmatched: 13. DNA for the CDR3: TGTGCCAGCAGCCGCCAACTAGCGGAAGGGCTCAATGAGCAGTTCTTC. The encoded protein is CASSRQLAEGLNEQFF.

V and J are TRBV30 and TRBJ2-7; TRBD2 is a possible D gene (6 bases). This CDR3 spans 12 amino acids. Looked up from germline, CDR1 is GTSNPN and CDR2 is SVGIG (reference sequence). V lost 7 bases to trimming and J lost 2 bases, with 12 bases between them. The CDR3 loop reads CAYSTGAYEQYF. In DNA, the CDR3 is TGTGCCTATTCTACGGGGGCCTACGAGCAGTACTTC.

The chain employs TRBV30 and TRBJ1-4; D uncertain. This CDR3 has 14 residues. Germline V gene sequence: CDR1 GTSNPN, CDR2 SVGIG (reference sequence). Trimming cost V 1 base and J 3 bases, with 9 bases left between them. CDR3 DNA: TGTGCCTGGAGTGACGGCCGCTCTAATGAAAAACTGTTTTTT. It codes for CAWSDGRSNEKLFF.

CDR3 DNA: TGTGCCAGCAGCCCGGGAGACACATATAACAATGAGCAGTTCTTC. Translated: CASSPGDTYNNEQFF. This chain links TRBV5-8 with TRBJ2-1; the D gene is possibly TRBD2 (6 bases). Trimming shortened V by 4 bases and J by 5 bases, and 16 bases separated the two germline ends. The CDR3 runs to 15 residues. CDR1 is SGHTS and CDR2 is YDEGEE in the germline V gene. Full variable domain (rest looked up from reference TRBV5-8 and TRBJ2-1): EAGVTQSPTHLIKTRGQQATLRCSPISGHTSVYWYQQALGLGLQFLLWYDEGEERNRGNFPPRFSGRQFPNYSSELNVNALELEDSALYLCASSPGDTYNNEQFFGPGTRLTVL.

The chain is built from TRBV5-1 and TRBJ2-3; 10 bases align to TRBD2. Germline CDR1 SGHRS, CDR2 YFSETQ. This CDR3 has 17 amino acids. V was pared by 0 bases and J by 3 bases, with 7 bases of the junction left unmatched. The DNA for the CDR3 is TGCGCCAGCAGCTTGGCTCCCGGGACTAGCGTTACAGATACGCAGTATTTT. Its translation: CASSLAPGTSVTDTQYF.